These T cell receptor beta chains were read from a single sample in a study of regulatory T cells in long-lasting Graves disease. TCRdb reanalysed the multiplex PCR reads using MiXCR and keeps one entry per CDR3 protein. This sample has about 440,000 distinct CDR3 sequences, with around 15% found just once. The same sample was also used in a study of T cells in Graves' hyperthyroidism and ophthalmopathy.

The sample in question was peripheral blood mononuclear cells (PBMCs), obtained at new diagnosis, from a patient treated with antithyroid drugs. The receptors come from a woman aged 18-29 years with Graves disease. CDR3s include the opening cysteine and the closing phenylalanine or tryptophan. The D gene is left open where the match is weak. Size tells how often a clone was seen (once, few, many) or the class of an expanded clone, and some rows leave it out.

TRBJ2-3	NA	TRBD1	TRBV19	TGTGCCAGTAGAACAGGGGCTCTTAGCACAGATACGCAGTATTTT	CASRTGALSTDTQYF
TRBJ1-1	many	TRBD1	TRBV28	TGTGCCAGCAGGGGACAGGGGAACCCTGAAGCTTTCTTT	CASRGQGNPEAFF
TRBJ1-6	NA	TRBD1	TRBV28	TGTGCCAGCAGTTTAGGACAGGGAACTTCACCCCTCCACTTT	CASSLGQGTSPLHF
TRBJ2-2	many	TRBD2	TRBV12-3/TRBV12-4	TGTGCCAGCAGTTTGCCTAGCGGAGCGGTCGGGTCGAACACCGGGGAGCTGTTTTTT	CASSLPSGAVGSNTGELFF
TRBJ1-3	few	NA	TRBV7-2	TGTGCCAGCAGCTTAGTAGGGGGTCTGGGGGGCGGAAACACCATATATTTT	CASSLVGGLGGGNTIYF
TRBJ2-3	NA	NA	TRBV20-1	TGCAGTGCTAGAGAGAGTACAGATACGCAGTATTTT	CSARESTDTQYF
TRBJ2-3	many	NA	TRBV28	TGTGCCAGCAGGCAAGATGCAGATACGCAGTATTTT	CASRQDADTQYF
TRBJ1-1	NA	NA	TRBV7-2	TGTGCCAGCAGCTTAGAGTCAGGCCGATTGTCTGAAGCTTTCTTT	CASSLESGRLSEAFF
TRBJ1-2	many	TRBD1	TRBV7-8	TGTGCCAGCAGCTCCGGACAGGGGAGTGGTAGCTATGGCTACACCTTC	CASSSGQGSGSYGYTF
TRBJ1-4	NA	TRBD1	TRBV28	TGTGCCAGCAGTTCACAGGGGGGGACTAATGAAAAACTGTTTTTT	CASSSQGGTNEKLFF
TRBJ2-1	few	TRBD1	TRBV28	TGTGCCAGCAGTACCCCGGACAGGAATTACAATGAGCAGTTCTTC	CASSTPDRNYNEQFF
TRBJ1-5	NA	NA	TRBV12-3/TRBV12-4	TGTGCCAGCAGTTTAGGTCGAAATAGCAATCAGCCCCAGCATTTT	CASSLGRNSNQPQHF
TRBJ1-6	many	NA	TRBV20-1	TGCAGTGCTAGTTGGGCAGGCGTTTATAATTCACCCCTCCACTTT	CSASWAGVYNSPLHF
TRBJ2-7	many	NA	TRBV28	TGTGCCAGTTACCCAGGGGGGAGGTCCTACGAGCAGTACTTC	CASYPGGRSYEQYF
TRBJ2-1	many	NA	TRBV18	TGTGCCAGCTCATCGACAGTAAACAATGAGCAGTTCTTC	CASSSTVNNEQFF
TRBJ2-1	many	NA	TRBV7-9	TGTGCCAGCAGCTTGGAGGGGGGGTACAATGAGCAGTTCTTC	CASSLEGGYNEQFF
TRBJ2-7	few	TRBD2	TRBV28	TGTGCCAGCGGAAAGGCTAGCGGGGTTAACGAGCAGTACTTC	CASGKASGVNEQYF
TRBJ2-7	many	NA	TRBV28	TGTGCCAGCAGTGAACCGGGTGAAAGATTGCTCGAGCAGTACTTC	CASSEPGERLLEQYF
TRBJ2-7	few	NA	TRBV4-1	TGCGCCAGCAGCCAAGCGACAGACGACTCCTACGAGCAGTACTTC	CASSQATDDSYEQYF
TRBJ2-1	many	NA	TRBV11-1	TGTGCCAGCAGCCCTCCCGGCCGGGTGAGTCTAGAGCAGTTCTTC	CASSPPGRVSLEQFF
TRBJ2-1	many	TRBD2	TRBV11-2	TGTGCCAGCAGCTTACCCTTAGCGGGAAGCTCCTACAATGAGCAGTTCTTC	CASSLPLAGSSYNEQFF
TRBJ2-7	NA	NA	TRBV30	TGTGCCTGGAGTGTACAGGGTCCCGAGCAGTACTTC	CAWSVQGPEQYF
TRBJ2-1	NA	TRBD2	TRBV6-4	TGTGCCAGCAGTGACGGGACTAGCGGAGACAATGAGCAGTTCTTC	CASSDGTSGDNEQFF
TRBJ2-1	few	TRBD2	TRBV5-1	TGCGCCAGCAGCTTTGGGCGGGAGAGGGTACTTCTCGGATCCTACAATGAGCAGTTCTTC	CASSFGRERVLLGSYNEQFF
TRBJ2-7	many	NA	TRBV3-1	TGTGCCAGCAGCCTCTTGACCTCATACGAGCAGTACTTC	CASSLLTSYEQYF
TRBJ1-1	many	NA	TRBV6-1	TGTGCCAGCAGCCTCGTCGAGGGGGAGGCTTTCTTT	CASSLVEGEAFF
TRBJ1-1	many	NA	TRBV5-1	TGCGCCAGCAGCTTGGAGACGGGGAACACTGAAGCTTTCTTT	CASSLETGNTEAFF